These 16 T cell receptor beta chains came from one sample sequenced in a study of blood T cell repertoires in COVID-19. Some clones are missing from TCRdb's copy, which holds only in-frame ones; the method was immunoSEQ multiplex PCR. Among fewer than 500,000 clones listed, over 75% were seen once. What was sequenced was PBMCs or T cells enriched from blood (not recorded which). The receptors were gathered from a woman in her twenties or thirties with acute COVID-19.

The rearrangement uses TRBV4-1 and TRBJ2-4, with 8 bases identical to TRBD1. The CDR3 spans 18 residues. V was clipped by 5 bases and J by 0 bases; unmatched bases: 12. Germline V gene data show CDR1 as MGHRA and CDR2 as YSYEKL. CDR3 in amino acids: CASSWGQVYGVAKNIQYF. The CDR3 bases are TGCGCCAGCAGCTGGGGACAGGTCTATGGGGTAGCCAAAAACATTCAGTACTTC.

This clone was seen just once. This chain uses TRBV6-4 with TRBJ2-7; 8 nucleotides match TRBD1. CDR1 and CDR2 (germline): MRHNA, SNTAGT. The CDR3 loop spans 15 amino acids. Losses at the gene ends were 6 bases for V and 2 bases for J; bases not matched to a gene: 9. Written as DNA, the CDR3 is TGTGCCAGCAGCCCACAACCAGGGGGCACCTACGAGCAGTACTTC. This codes for CASSPQPGGTYEQYF.

This clone was observed a handful of times. DNA for the CDR3: TGTGCCAGCAGGCCGGGACAAGGTTCACCCCTCCACTTT. It specifies CASRPGQGSPLHF. The V and J genes are TRBV2 and TRBJ1-6, with TRBD1 as a possible D gene (6 bases). V was shortened by 6 bases and J by 9 bases, with 12 bases between the two germline ends. This CDR3 region has 13 residues. Germline lookup yields CDR1 SNHLY and CDR2 FYNNEI.

The chain carries TRBV5-1 and TRBJ2-1, with D possibly TRBD1 on 5 matching bases. Germline CDR1 SGHRS, CDR2 YFSETQ. This CDR3 comprises 15 residues. The V end lost 4 bases, the J end lost 4 bases, and 15 bases lay between the germline ends. CDR3 in DNA: TGCGCCAGCAGCCCGACAGAAAAAGTTTACAATGAGCAGTTCTTC. Translation gives CASSPTEKVYNEQFF.

This sequence joins TRBV4-3 and TRBJ1-5; 8 nucleotides align to TRBD1. The CDR3 loop spans 16 amino acids. The V gene's germline CDR1 is LGHNA and CDR2 YSLEER. The trim removed 0 bases at V and 7 bases at J, leaving 8 bases unmatched. The CDR3 DNA follows: TGCGCCAGCAGCCAAGACGGGGCAGGGGGCGGGCAGCCCCAGCATTTT. Translated, it gives CASSQDGAGGGQPQHF.

V and J are TRBV29-1 and TRBJ1-1; 8 nucleotides line up with TRBD1. The CDR3 is made up of 14 amino acids. Germline V CDR1 and CDR2: SQVTM, ANQGSEA. V trimming: 8 bases; J trimming: 5 bases; junction bases outside the gene matches: 13. This CDR3 reads CSCPSGQGWTEAFF. Written as DNA, the CDR3 is TGCAGCTGCCCATCCGGACAGGGATGGACTGAAGCTTTCTTT. Looking up the rest from reference TRBV29-1 and TRBJ1-1 gives the full variable domain: SAVISQKPSRDICQRGTSLTIQCQVDSQVTMMFWYRQQPGQSLTLIATANQGSEATYESGFVIDKFPISRPNLTFSTLTVSNMSPEDSSIYLCSCPSGQGWTEAFFGQGTRLTVV.

A remark on this clone: Other DNA sequences within the sample encode an identical CDR3. The rearrangement uses TRBV6-2 or TRBV6-3 and TRBJ2-7; possible D gene TRBD2, 5 bases. Germline V CDR1 and CDR2: MNHEY, SVGEGT. Between the trimmed V and J ends, which lost 2 bases and 3 bases, there was a span of 8 bases. The CDR3 has 13 amino acids. The CDR3 sequence is CASSYLGGYEQYF. CDR3 DNA sequence: TGTGCCAGCAGTTACCTAGGAGGCTACGAGCAGTACTTC.

V usage is TRBV27 and J usage is TRBJ2-4; 9 nucleotides agree with TRBD1. There are 17 residues in the CDR3. CDR1 and CDR2 from the germline V gene are MNHEY and SMNVEV (reference sequence). The J segment lost 2 bases and the V segment lost 4 bases, leaving 9 bases of the junction unmatched. CDR3 protein: CASSSLPGQGSKNIQYF. The CDR3 nucleotides are TGTGCCAGCAGTTCCCTCCCGGGACAGGGCTCCAAAAACATTCAGTACTTC.

V gene TRBV7-3 combines with J gene TRBJ1-1, with no clear D. This CDR3 has 15 residues. Per the germline V gene, CDR1 is SGHTA and CDR2 is FQGTGA. Between the trimmed V and J ends, which lost 2 bases and 5 bases, there was a span of 15 bases. The CDR3 DNA reads as TGTGCCAGCAGCTTATCCGTTACCGGGAATACTGAAGCTTTCTTT. Residues: CASSLSVTGNTEAFF.

The chain uses TRBV5-1 and TRBJ2-7; D possibly corresponds to TRBD2 (6 bases). Trimming took off 4 bases at V and 0 bases at J, with 20 bases between the two ends. Germline V lookup: CDR1 SGHRS, CDR2 YFSETQ. CDR3 length equals 17 residues. The CDR3 sequence is CASSVAALGGSSYEQYF. CDR3 DNA: TGCGCCAGCAGCGTAGCAGCCCTGGGAGGCAGCTCCTACGAGCAGTACTTC.

The gene calls are TRBV2 and TRBJ2-2; tentative D call: TRBD1 (5 bases). Trimming pared 7 bases from V and 6 bases from J, leaving 9 bases between. The CDR3 spans 12 residues. The germline gives CDR1 SNHLY, CDR2 FYNNEI. The CDR3 region is CASTGSAGELFF. The CDR3 bases are TGTGCCAGCACAGGGTCCGCCGGGGAGCTGTTTTTT. Full variable domain (outside the CDR3, taken from reference TRBV2 and TRBJ2-2): EPEVTQTPSHQVTQMGQEVILRCVPISNHLYFYWYRQILGQKVEFLVSFYNNEISEKSEIFDDQFSVERPDGSNFTLKIRSTKLEDSAMYFCASTGSAGELFFGEGSRLTVL.

The genes are TRBV9 and TRBJ1-4; D is ambiguous. Trimming shortened V by 4 bases and J by 0 bases, and 13 bases separated the two germline ends. Germline V CDR1 and CDR2: SGDLS, YYNGEE. The CDR3 extends over 16 amino acids. The CDR3 DNA sequence: TGTGCCAGCAGCCCTCGCGTCACCGCAACTAATGAAAAACTGTTTTTT. Translation: CASSPRVTATNEKLFF.

The gene calls are TRBV5-1 and TRBJ1-5; D not resolved. Trimming removed 4 bases at V and 3 bases at J, with 11 bases between. The CDR3 runs 14 residues. CDR1 SGHRS and CDR2 YFSETQ come from the germline V gene. The CDR3 region is CASSVEGYNQPQHF. CDR3 nucleotide sequence: TGCGCCAGCAGCGTAGAGGGCTACAATCAGCCCCAGCATTTT. Full variable domain (rest looked up from reference TRBV5-1 and TRBJ1-5): KAGVTQTPRYLIKTRGQQVTLSCSPISGHRSVSWYQQTPGQGLQFLFEYFSETQRNKGNFPGRFSGRQFSNSRSEMNVSTLELGDSALYLCASSVEGYNQPQHFGDGTRLSIL.

V and J are TRBV7-2 and TRBJ2-7; no firm D call. The CDR3 consists of 14 residues. Germline V gene lookup returns CDR1 SGHTA and CDR2 FQGNSA. Trimming pared 2 bases from V and 0 bases from J, leaving 8 bases between. The CDR3 here is CASSLRPSSYEQYF. CDR3 nucleotides: TGTGCCAGCAGCTTACGACCTAGCTCCTACGAGCAGTACTTC.

The genes are TRBV7-8 and TRBJ2-3, with 13 nucleotides matching TRBD2. The V gene's germline CDR1 is SGHVS and CDR2 FQNEAQ. V lost 0 bases and J lost 1; bases outside the gene matches: 7. This CDR3 has 19 amino acids. The CDR3 nucleotides are TGTGCCAGCAGCTTAGCCACTAGCGGGGGGGCTCGGCGCACAGATACGCAGTATTTT. This gives the protein CASSLATSGGARRTDTQYF.

This chain links TRBV19 with TRBJ1-1; D unresolved. The CDR3 has 16 residues. Looked up from germline, CDR1 is LNHDA and CDR2 is SQIVND (reference sequence). Trimming cost V 4 bases and J 0 bases, with 15 bases left between them. The CDR3 bases are TGTGCCAGTAGTAAGGAGGGATCGCTTATGAACACTGAAGCTTTCTTT. This gives the protein CASSKEGSLMNTEAFF.